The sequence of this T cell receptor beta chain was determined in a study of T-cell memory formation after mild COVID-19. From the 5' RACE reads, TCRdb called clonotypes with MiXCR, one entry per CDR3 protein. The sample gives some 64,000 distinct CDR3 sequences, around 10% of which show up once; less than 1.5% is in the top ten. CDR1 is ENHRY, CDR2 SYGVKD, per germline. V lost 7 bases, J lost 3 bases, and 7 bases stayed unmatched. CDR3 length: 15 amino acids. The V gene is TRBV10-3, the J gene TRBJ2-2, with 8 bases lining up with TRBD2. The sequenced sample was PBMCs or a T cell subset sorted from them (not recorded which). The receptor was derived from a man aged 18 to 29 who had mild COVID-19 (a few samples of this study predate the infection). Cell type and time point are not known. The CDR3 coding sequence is TGTGCCATCACCGGGGGGGGTTCCTACACCGGGGAGCTGTTTTTT. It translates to CAITGGGSYTGELFF.